These T cell receptor beta chains were read from a single sample in a study of blood T cell repertoires in COVID-19. Here immunoSEQ multiplex PCR was the method, and the copy in TCRdb shows in-frame clones only, minus some. The table includes roughly 140,000 clones, 76% detected once. The sequenced sample was peripheral blood. All receptors derive from a man between 60 and 75 years old with acute or convalescent COVID-19. The CDR3 runs from the conserved cysteine through the conserved F or W. The D gene is left open where the match is weak. Clone size appears in some rows only: once, few, many, or a class for an expanded clone.

TRBJ2-2,.,few,TRBV13,CASSLGVGGTGELFF,TGTGCCAGCAGCTTAGGGGTTGGAGGGACCGGGGAGCTGTTTTTT
TRBJ2-1,TRBD2,.,TRBV6-1,CASSEGPGTSYEQFF,TGTGCCAGCAGTGAAGGTCCCGGGACTAGTTATGAGCAGTTCTTC
TRBJ2-3,TRBD2,.,TRBV10-3,CAIRASSGLAGTDTQYF,TGTGCCATCAGAGCATCCTCGGGACTAGCCGGCACAGATACGCAGTATTTT
TRBJ2-7,.,.,TRBV4-1,CASSQGDSQNF,TGCGCCAGCAGCCAAGGGGACTCACAAAACTTC
TRBJ2-1,TRBD2,.,TRBV7-9,CASSLDALAGEDEQFF,TGTGCCAGCAGCTTAGACGCGCTAGCGGGAGAGGATGAGCAGTTCTTC
TRBJ2-1,.,.,TRBV3-1/TRBV3-2,CASSITGYYNEQFF,TGTGCCAGCAGCATAACAGGGTACTACAATGAGCAGTTCTTC
TRBJ2-1,TRBD2,.,TRBV19,CASRSYSGRVDEQFF,TGTGCCAGTCGGAGCTATAGCGGGAGGGTCGATGAGCAGTTCTTC
TRBJ1-5,TRBD1,few,TRBV19,CASRPDRVGNQPQHF,TGTGCCAGTAGGCCGGACAGGGTAGGGAATCAGCCCCAGCATTTT
TRBJ2-7,.,.,TRBV11-2,CASSPLGASYEQYF,TGTGCCAGCAGCCCACTGGGGGCGTCCTACGAGCAGTACTTC
TRBJ2-1,.,.,TRBV5-3,CARSLWLGSCSYNEQFF,TGTGCCAGAAGCTTGTGGCTCGGGAGTTGTTCCTACAATGAGCAGTTCTTC
TRBJ2-1,.,.,TRBV15,CATSRVGGPGSEQFF,TGTGCCACCAGCAGAGTAGGCGGCCCCGGGTCTGAGCAGTTCTTC
TRBJ2-5,TRBD2,.,TRBV24-1,CATSDLAGRQETQYF,TGTGCCACCAGTGATTTAGCGGGAAGGCAAGAGACCCAGTACTTC
TRBJ2-4,.,.,TRBV6-5,CASSRRGAKNIQYF,TGTGCCAGCAGCCGACGGGGAGCCAAAAACATTCAGTACTTC
TRBJ2-5,TRBD2,.,TRBV28,CASNSGTSGRGAQYF,TGTGCCAGCAATTCTGGGACTAGCGGGCGTGGGGCCCAGTACTTC
TRBJ1-6,.,.,TRBV28,CASSFRGSSPLHF,TGTGCCAGCAGTTTTCGAGGATCTTCACCCCTCCACTTT